This TCR beta chain was recorded in a study of T cells in localized non-small cell lung cancer. The CDR3 extends over 18 amino acids. The data were produced by immunoSEQ multiplex PCR, yet TCRdb's version contains in-frame clones alone and is incomplete. Among under 150,000 clones listed, more than 80% were seen once. In this sample, this clone turned up once. This receptor was identified in a female donor over 55 with stage I lung adenocarcinoma. The specimen comprised peripheral blood, sampled before any cancer treatment. The gene calls are TRBV21-1 and TRBJ2-3; no check of the table's D call, TRBD2, against the DNA was made. TRBV21-1 represents a pseudogene. The CDR3 nucleotides are TGTGCCAGCAGCAAAATTCGTCTAACGGGAGGACGGACAGATACGCAGTATTTT. This encodes CASSKIRLTGGRTDTQYF.